Presented here are 19 T cell receptor beta chains from one specimen sequenced in a study of cytomegalovirus exposure and HLA in healthy donors. Primers for the PCR totalled 60 Vbeta and 13 Jbeta. Libraries were prepared by immunoSEQ multiplex PCR; TCRdb keeps only in-frame clonotypes and omits some of them. The sample includes about 140,000 clones, roughly 86% of them seen just once. The specimen sequenced was PBMCs. Source of these receptors: a man younger than 30 in good health and CMV-seropositive.

V and J are TRBV27 and TRBJ2-5, with D unclear. The end of the DNA aligns better with TRBJ2-7, so the J call may be wrong. Germline V gene sequence: CDR1 MNHEY, CDR2 SMNVEV (reference sequence). There are 13 residues in the CDR3. The CDR3 spells CASSSRVSYEQYF. CDR3 DNA: TGTGCCAGCAGTTCACGGGTCTCCTACGAGCAGTACTTC.

The CDR3 reads CASRATSGSGNEQFF. In DNA form, the CDR3 reads TGTGCCAGCAGGGCTACTAGCGGGAGCGGGAATGAGCAGTTCTTC. The chain joins TRBV28 to TRBJ2-1, with TRBD2 matching 11 bases. This CDR3 contains 15 residues. V gave up 6 bases and J gave up 7 bases; unmatched junction bases: 8. Germline CDR1 reads MDHEN; CDR2 reads SYDVKM.

V and J are TRBV5-1 and TRBJ1-2; maybe TRBD1 (6 bases). The V end was cut by 7 bases, the J end by 0 bases, with 10 bases between. There are 13 residues in the CDR3. Germline CDR1 and CDR2: SGHRS and YFSETQ. The CDR3 DNA reads TGCGCCAGCGGGGGCGGATCTAACTATGGCTACACCTTC. This sequence encodes CASGGGSNYGYTF.

The chain is built from TRBV19 and TRBJ2-1; 7 bases are a match to TRBD2. CDR3 length: 18 residues. J gave up 2 bases and V 2 bases, and 12 bases lay outside the gene matches. The germline gives CDR1 LNHDA, CDR2 SQIVND (reference sequence). CDR3 coding DNA: TGTGCCAGTAGTATATTTAGAAGACTAGCTGACGCCTACAATGAGCAGTTCTTC. It encodes CASSIFRRLADAYNEQFF.

V is TRBV5-8 and J is TRBJ2-2; D gene unclear. This CDR3 comprises 17 residues. Germline CDR1 is SGHTS and CDR2 is YDEGEE. The V end lost 0 bases, the J end lost 6 bases, and 18 bases lay between the germline ends. The DNA for the CDR3 is TGTGCCAGCAGCTTGGCGGTAAACTTTCCCAGCGCCGGGGAGCTGTTTTTT. Protein: CASSLAVNFPSAGELFF. Together with reference TRBV5-8 and TRBJ2-2, the CDR3 gives the full variable domain: EAGVTQSPTHLIKTRGQQATLRCSPISGHTSVYWYQQALGLGLQFLLWYDEGEERNRGNFPPRFSGRQFPNYSSELNVNALELEDSALYLCASSLAVNFPSAGELFFGEGSRLTVL.

The rearrangement uses TRBV11-3 and TRBJ2-2; the D is unclear. V lost 5 bases, J lost 4 bases, and 11 bases lay in between. Germline assignment: CDR1 SGHNT and CDR2 YENEEA. This CDR3 is 14 amino acids long. The CDR3 DNA follows: TGTGCCAGCAGCCCTGGGCTCACCACCGGGGAGCTGTTTTTT. Protein sequence: CASSPGLTTGELFF.

The V gene is TRBV6-1, the J gene TRBJ2-1; 7 nucleotides align to TRBD2. Germline loops: CDR1 MNHNS, CDR2 SASEGT. This CDR3 contains 13 residues. V shed 7 bases and J 10 bases; nucleotides not matched to a gene: 10. This chain's CDR3 is CASNWAGVGEQFF. For the CDR3, the DNA is TGTGCCAGCAACTGGGCGGGAGTGGGGGAGCAGTTCTTC.

This chain's CDR3 is CASSVDRGGQPQHF. In DNA, the CDR3 is TGCGCCAGCAGCGTAGACAGGGGGGGCCAGCCCCAGCATTTT. The chain combines TRBV5-1 with TRBJ1-5; 9 nucleotides line up with TRBD1. Germline CDR1 is SGHRS and CDR2 is YFSETQ. The CDR3 runs 14 residues. With V trimmed by 4 bases and J by 7 bases, 6 bases remained unmatched.

CDR3 bases: TGTGCCAGCTCACCACCAGGCGGGAAGAGGTCCTACGAGCAGTACTTC. Protein sequence: CASSPPGGKRSYEQYF. The chain links TRBV18 to TRBJ2-7; weak D call: TRBD2 (6 bases). This CDR3 has 16 amino acids. Germline CDR1 is KGHSH and CDR2 is LQKENI. V dropped 0 bases and J dropped 1 base, with 13 bases sitting between them.

This sequence joins TRBV5-1 and TRBJ2-7; possibly TRBD1 for D (5 bases). CDR1 is SGHRS, CDR2 YFSETQ, per germline. The CDR3 spans 16 residues. V was cut by 5 bases and J by 6 bases, with 24 bases left in between. The CDR3 sequence is CASREGEPRLNLEQYF. The CDR3 DNA reads TGCGCCAGCAGGGAAGGGGAACCCCGACTGAACCTCGAGCAGTACTTC.

The chain links TRBV7-9 to TRBJ1-4, with D uncertain. V lost 7 bases and J lost 7, with 13 bases in between. CDR1 and CDR2 (germline): SEHNR, FQNEAQ (reference sequence). The CDR3 totals 13 residues. This chain's CDR3 is CASTLPEGEKLFF. Here the CDR3 DNA reads TGTGCCAGCACCCTCCCGGAGGGTGAAAAACTGTTTTTT.

The V gene is TRBV6-1, the J gene TRBJ2-1; 12 nucleotides agree with TRBD2. The CDR3 is 15 residues long. V was pared by 6 bases and J by 9 bases, with 9 bases of the junction left unmatched. The germline V gene encodes CDR1 MNHNS and CDR2 SASEGT. CDR3 sequence (DNA): TGTGCCAGCAGGGCAACGGGACTAGCGGGCACTGAGCAGTTCTTC. Translating it yields CASRATGLAGTEQFF.

The V gene is TRBV19, the J gene TRBJ2-1; weak D call: TRBD2 (6 bases). The germline V gene encodes CDR1 LNHDA and CDR2 SQIVND (reference sequence). The CDR3 length is 14 residues. Trimming took 3 bases from V and 5 from J, leaving 11 bases between them. The CDR3: CASSMRLEDNEQFF. CDR3 DNA: TGTGCCAGTAGTATGAGACTAGAAGACAATGAGCAGTTCTTC.

The chain recombines TRBV7-9 with TRBJ2-2; D is unresolved. The CDR3 is made up of 15 amino acids. V gave up 1 base and J gave up 3 bases, with 9 bases separating them. Germline lookup yields CDR1 SEHNR and CDR2 FQNEAQ (reference sequence). In nucleotides, the CDR3 is TGTGCCAGCAGCTTAGGTCCTCCAGACACCGGGGAGCTGTTTTTT. Translation: CASSLGPPDTGELFF. The variable domain in full, completed from reference TRBV7-9 and TRBJ2-2, reads DTGVSQNPRHKITKRGQNVTFRCDPISEHNRLYWYRQTLGQGPEFLTYFQNEAQLEKSRLLSDRFSAERPKGSFSTLEIQRTEQGDSAMYLCASSLGPPDTGELFFGEGSRLTVL.

The chain recombines TRBV29-1 with TRBJ2-5; the match to TRBD2 covers 7 bases. CDR3 length: 15 amino acids. Germline assignment: CDR1 SQVTM and CDR2 ANQGSEA. Trimming cost V 1 base and J 0 bases; bases outside gene matches: 5. The CDR3 sequence is CSVEVSSGDQETQYF. The CDR3, as DNA: TGCAGCGTTGAAGTCTCCAGCGGGGACCAAGAGACCCAGTACTTC. Together with reference TRBV29-1 and TRBJ2-5, the CDR3 gives the full variable domain: SAVISQKPSRDICQRGTSLTIQCQVDSQVTMMFWYRQQPGQSLTLIATANQGSEATYESGFVIDKFPISRPNLTFSTLTVSNMSPEDSSIYLCSVEVSSGDQETQYFGPGTRLLVL.

The J gene is TRBJ1-4, the V gene TRBV6-5; no firm D call. The V gene's germline CDR1 is MNHEY and CDR2 SVGAGI. The CDR3 totals 15 residues. V lost 4 bases and J 4 bases, leaving 13 bases between the germline ends. CDR3 sequence: CASSLFRRVNEKLFF. CDR3 bases: TGTGCCAGCAGTTTATTCAGGCGGGTTAATGAAAAACTGTTTTTT.

The V and J genes are TRBV19 and TRBJ1-2; tentatively, D is TRBD1 (5 bases). There are 14 residues in the CDR3. V shed 2 bases and J shed 8 bases, with 15 bases lying between them. The germline V gene encodes CDR1 LNHDA and CDR2 SQIVND (reference sequence). CDR3 nucleotide sequence: TGTGCCAGTAGTATAAGCAGGGAATCGACCGGCTACACCTTC. Translation: CASSISRESTGYTF.

The J gene is TRBJ2-7, the V gene TRBV18; perhaps TRBD2 as D (5 bases). Germline lookup yields CDR1 KGHSH and CDR2 LQKENI. The CDR3 extends over 14 amino acids. V was pared by 0 bases and J by 3 bases, with 9 bases between. CDR3 bases: TGTGCCAGCTCACCACCTCTTGGAGGCTACGAGCAGTACTTC. Translated, it gives CASSPPLGGYEQYF.

The chain couples TRBV5-1 to TRBJ1-1; no firm D call. Per the germline V gene, CDR1 is SGHRS and CDR2 is YFSETQ. CDR3 length: 16 residues. The ends were cut back, 0 bases at V and 4 bases at J, with 16 bases in the middle. CDR3 sequence: CASSLADLRVVTEAFF. The CDR3 bases are TGCGCCAGCAGCTTGGCGGATCTGCGGGTGGTCACTGAAGCTTTCTTT. The full variable domain, rest sourced from reference TRBV5-1 and TRBJ1-1, is KAGVTQTPRYLIKTRGQQVTLSCSPISGHRSVSWYQQTPGQGLQFLFEYFSETQRNKGNFPGRFSGRQFSNSRSEMNVSTLELGDSALYLCASSLADLRVVTEAFFGQGTRLTVV.